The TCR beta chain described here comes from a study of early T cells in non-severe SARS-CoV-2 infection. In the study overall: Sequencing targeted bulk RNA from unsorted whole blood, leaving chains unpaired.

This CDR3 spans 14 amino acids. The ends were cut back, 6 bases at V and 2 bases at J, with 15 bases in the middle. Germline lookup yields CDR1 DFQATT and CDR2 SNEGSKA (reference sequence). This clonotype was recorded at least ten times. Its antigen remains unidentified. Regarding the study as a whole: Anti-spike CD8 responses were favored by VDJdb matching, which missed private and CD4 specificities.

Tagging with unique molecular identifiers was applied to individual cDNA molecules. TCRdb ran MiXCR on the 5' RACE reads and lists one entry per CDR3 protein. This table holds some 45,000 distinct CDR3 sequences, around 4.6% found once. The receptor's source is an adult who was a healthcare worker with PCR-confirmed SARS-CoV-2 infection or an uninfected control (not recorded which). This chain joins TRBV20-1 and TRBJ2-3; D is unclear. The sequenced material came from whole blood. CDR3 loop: CSAALFRPTDTQYF. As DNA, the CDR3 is TGCAGTGCCGCCCTCTTCAGGCCCACAGATACGCAGTATTTT.